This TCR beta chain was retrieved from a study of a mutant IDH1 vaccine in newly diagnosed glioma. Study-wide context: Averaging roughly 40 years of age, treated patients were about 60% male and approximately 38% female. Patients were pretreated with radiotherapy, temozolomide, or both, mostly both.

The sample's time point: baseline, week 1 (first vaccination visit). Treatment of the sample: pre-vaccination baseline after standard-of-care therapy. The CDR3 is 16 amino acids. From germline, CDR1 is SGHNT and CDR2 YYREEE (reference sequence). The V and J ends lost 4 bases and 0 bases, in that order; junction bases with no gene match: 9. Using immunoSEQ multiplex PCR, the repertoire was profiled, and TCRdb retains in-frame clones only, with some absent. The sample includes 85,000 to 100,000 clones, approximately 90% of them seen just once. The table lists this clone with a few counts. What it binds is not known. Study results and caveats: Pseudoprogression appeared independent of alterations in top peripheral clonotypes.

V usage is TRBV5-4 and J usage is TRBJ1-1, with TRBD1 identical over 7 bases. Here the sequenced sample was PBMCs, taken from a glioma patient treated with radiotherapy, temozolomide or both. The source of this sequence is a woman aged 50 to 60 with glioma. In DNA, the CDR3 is TGTGCCAGCAGCCCCGCACCGGGACAGATGAACACTGAAGCTTTCTTT. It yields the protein CASSPAPGQMNTEAFF.